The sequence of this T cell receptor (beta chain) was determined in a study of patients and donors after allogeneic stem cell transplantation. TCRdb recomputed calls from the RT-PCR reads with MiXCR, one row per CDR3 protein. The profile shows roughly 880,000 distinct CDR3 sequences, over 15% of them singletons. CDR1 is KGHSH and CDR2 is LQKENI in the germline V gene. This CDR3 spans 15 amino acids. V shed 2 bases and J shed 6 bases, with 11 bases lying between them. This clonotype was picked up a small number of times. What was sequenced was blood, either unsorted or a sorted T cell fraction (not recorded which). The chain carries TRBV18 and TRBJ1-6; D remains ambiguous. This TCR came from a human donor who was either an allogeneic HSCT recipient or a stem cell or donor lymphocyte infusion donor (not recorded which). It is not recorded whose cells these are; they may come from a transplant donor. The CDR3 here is CASSPVGSGNSPLHF. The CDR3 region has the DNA TGTGCCAGCTCACCAGTGGGCAGCGGTAATTCACCCCTCCACTTT.